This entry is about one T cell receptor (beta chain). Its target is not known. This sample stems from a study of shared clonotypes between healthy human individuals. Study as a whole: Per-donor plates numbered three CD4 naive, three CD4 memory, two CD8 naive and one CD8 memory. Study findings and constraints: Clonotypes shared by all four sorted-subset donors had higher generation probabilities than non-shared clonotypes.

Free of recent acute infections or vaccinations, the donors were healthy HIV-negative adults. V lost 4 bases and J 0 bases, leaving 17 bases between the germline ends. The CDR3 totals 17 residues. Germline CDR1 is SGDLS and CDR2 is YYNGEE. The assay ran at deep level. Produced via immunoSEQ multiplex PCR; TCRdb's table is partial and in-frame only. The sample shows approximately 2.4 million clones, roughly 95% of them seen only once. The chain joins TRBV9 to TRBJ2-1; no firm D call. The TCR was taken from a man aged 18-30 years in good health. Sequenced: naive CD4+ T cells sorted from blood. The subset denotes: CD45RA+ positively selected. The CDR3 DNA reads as TGTGCCAGCAGCACCTTCGGGCGCGGAAGCTCCTACAATGAGCAGTTCTTC. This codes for CASSTFGRGSSYNEQFF.